The clone carrying this TCR beta chain appeared a few times. The antigen is undetermined. The data originate from a study of T-cell memory formation after mild COVID-19. Overall study results and limits: Balance between CD4 and CD8 was seen in clones contracting day 15 to 85, and a CD4+ lean was seen in later expanders.

MiXCR, applied by TCRdb to the 5' RACE reads, yields one record per CDR3 protein. The sample lists approximately 300,000 distinct CDR3 sequences, approximately 20% occurring once. Sequences were obtained from PBMCs or a T cell subset sorted from them (not recorded which). The receptor comes from a man aged 18 to 30 who had mild COVID-19 (a few samples of this study predate the infection). Cell type and time point are not known.

The CDR3 region is CASSSTGATYF. CDR3 nucleotides: TGTGCCAGCAGCTCGACAGGGGCGACGTACTTC. The V call is TRBV7-9, the J call TRBJ2-5, with 8 bases matching TRBD1. CDR1 and CDR2 (germline): SEHNR, FQNEAQ (reference sequence). V was clipped by 4 bases and J by 13 bases; unmatched bases: 5. This CDR3 has 11 residues.